This TCR beta chain was captured by sequencing in a study of T cells in Graves' hyperthyroidism and ophthalmopathy. Amplified TCR beta CDR3 regions derived from RNA transcripts. Primed by the HTBI set, a first-round RT-PCR was run on the TCR CDR3. Each CDR3 protein is one row after TCRdb ran MiXCR on the multiplex PCR reads. Among 650,000 to 700,000 distinct CDR3 sequences, 15% to 20% were seen once, and the ten largest hold roughly a sixth. Patients counted as stable if ophthalmopathy did not develop within 18 months. In patients aged 18 to 65, hyperthyroidism was newly diagnosed, with duration under 2 months. Diagnostic decisions used clinical symptoms, serum thyroxine and TRAb, thyroid ultrasound and orbital computed tomography. Per germline, CDR1 ENHRY and CDR2 SYGVKD. This CDR3 has 14 residues. Trimming removed 4 bases at V and 6 bases at J, with 16 bases between. This clonotype was seen repeatedly, ten times or more.

Material: blood. V gene TRBV10-3 combines with J gene TRBJ2-7, with D perhaps matching TRBD2 (7 bases). The receptor was isolated from a man in his fifties with Graves' hyperthyroidism. The CDR3 DNA sequence: TGTGCCATCAGTGGGGGGGGACACCGCCTCGAGCAGTACTTC. Protein sequence: CAISGGGHRLEQYF.